The T cell receptor beta chain described here comes from a study of blood T cell repertoires in COVID-19. Study summary: Sites across the United States, Italy and Spain contributed samples from acute and convalescent COVID-19. T cells, B-cell-depleted T cells, or PBMCs supplied cDNA or gDNA.

There are 15 residues in the CDR3. J gave up 0 bases and V 1 base, and 2 bases lay outside the gene matches. Germline assignment: CDR1 LGHNA and CDR2 YNFKEQ. The assay was immunoSEQ multiplex PCR, and TCRdb's table has in-frame clones only and misses some. The data show fewer than 350,000 clones, about 90% seen once. The J gene is TRBJ2-7, the V gene TRBV4-2; TRBD2 agrees at 8 bases. The sample comprised peripheral blood. This TCR was recovered from a woman aged 30 to 39 who had recovered from COVID-19. CDR3 nucleotide sequence: TGTGCCAGCAGCCAAGCGGGGGGGAGCTCCTACGAGCAGTACTTC. Translated, it gives CASSQAGGSSYEQYF.